These 26 T cell receptor beta chains share one sample of origin, sequenced in a study of CD8+CD57+ T cells in acquired aplastic anemia. The TCR beta profiling, which covered VDJ combination and CDR3 sequence, was carried out using genomic DNA as the template. TCRdb ran MiXCR on the reads and lists one entry per CDR3 protein. In the table there are hundreds of thousands of distinct CDR3 sequences, around 60% of which are singletons. Specimen: sorted CD4+, CD8+, or CD8+CD57+ T cells (not recorded which) from PBMCs. Source of these receptors: a human donor with severe aplastic anemia or a healthy control (not recorded which).

This clonotype was detected only a few times. The chain has TRBV2 and TRBJ1-1; 8 bases fit TRBD1. The V gene end was trimmed by 9 bases and the J gene end by 0 bases; junction bases not matched to a gene: 3. This CDR3 spans 13 amino acids. Germline loops: CDR1 SNHLY, CDR2 FYNNEI. The chain's CDR3 is CASQGAMNTEAFF. DNA for the CDR3: TGTGCCAGTCAGGGGGCGATGAACACTGAAGCTTTCTTT.

The J gene is TRBJ2-6, the V gene TRBV10-2, with D perhaps TRBD1 or TRBD2 (5 bases each). In germline, CDR1 is WSHSY, CDR2 SAAADI. The V end lost 4 bases, the J end lost 3 bases, and 7 bases lay between the germline ends. CDR3 length equals 14 residues. The CDR3 reads CASSGGSGANVLTF. The DNA for the CDR3 is TGCGCCAGCAGTGGGGGGAGTGGGGCCAACGTCCTGACTTTC.

The chain links TRBV7-8 to TRBJ2-1; weak D call: TRBD2 (7 bases). V lost 1 base and J 4 bases, leaving 14 bases between the germline ends. This CDR3 region has 16 residues. Germline loops: CDR1 SGHVS, CDR2 FQNEAQ. The CDR3 nucleotides read TGTGCCAGCAGCTTAGTGGCGCGGGGGCCGTACAATGAGCAGTTCTTC. Protein sequence: CASSLVARGPYNEQFF.

This clonotype was observed a handful of times. The V gene is TRBV20-1, the J gene TRBJ1-2, with 8 bases aligning to TRBD1. Germline V gene data show CDR1 as DFQATT and CDR2 as SNEGSKA (reference sequence). The CDR3 extends over 13 amino acids. J gave up 5 bases and V 5 bases, and 7 bases lay outside the gene matches. The CDR3: CSAPRTGPYGYTF. Here the CDR3 DNA reads TGCAGTGCTCCAAGGACAGGGCCATATGGCTACACCTTC.

The chain combines TRBV5-1 with TRBJ2-3; 9 nucleotides line up with TRBD2. The CDR3 has 15 residues. Trimming removed 4 bases from V and 3 bases from J; junction bases left unmatched: 6. Germline-derived CDR1 and CDR2 are SGHRS and YFSETQ. The CDR3 nucleotides are TGCGCCAGCAGCGATCAGGCGGGGGGGACAGATACGCAGTATTTT. Its protein is CASSDQAGGTDTQYF.

J is TRBJ2-1 and V is TRBV7-2; D might be TRBD2 (6 bases). The CDR3 contains 14 residues. Between the trimmed V and J ends, which lost 2 bases and 10 bases, there was a span of 15 bases. Germline V gene data show CDR1 as SGHTA and CDR2 as FQGNSA. DNA for the CDR3: TGTGCCAGCAGCTTATCTCCGCGGGGCCAGGAGCAGTTCTTC. Translating gives CASSLSPRGQEQFF.

This chain links TRBV5-4 with TRBJ2-5, with D perhaps TRBD1 or TRBD2 (5 bases each). Germline V gene sequence: CDR1 SGHNT, CDR2 YYREEE (reference sequence). This CDR3 comprises 14 residues. The ends were cut back, 4 bases at V and 4 bases at J, with 14 bases in the middle. The CDR3 DNA reads TGTGCCAGCAGCGAACGGTATGGGGGAGAGACCCAGTACTTC. It is translated as CASSERYGGETQYF.

The J gene is TRBJ2-3, the V gene TRBV2; possible D gene TRBD2, 6 bases. The CDR3 consists of 17 residues. CDR1 is SNHLY, CDR2 FYNNEI, per germline. V was pared by 2 bases and J by 3 bases, with 18 bases between. The CDR3, as DNA: TGTGCCAGCAGTGAATGGGGCGGAGGGAATGGTACAGATACGCAGTATTTT. It codes for CASSEWGGGNGTDTQYF. Supplemented by reference TRBV2 and TRBJ2-3, the full variable domain reads EPEVTQTPSHQVTQMGQEVILRCVPISNHLYFYWYRQILGQKVEFLVSFYNNEISEKSEIFDDQFSVERPDGSNFTLKIRSTKLEDSAMYFCASSEWGGGNGTDTQYFGPGTRLTVL.

The rearrangement uses TRBV7-9 and TRBJ2-6; 8 bases align to TRBD2. Germline V gene sequence: CDR1 SEHNR, CDR2 FQNEAQ (reference sequence). CDR3 length: 19 amino acids. Trimming at V came to 1 base and at J to 0 bases, leaving 8 bases not matched to a gene. The CDR3 protein is CASSLDAAGGASGANVLTF. CDR3 nucleotides: TGTGCCAGCAGCTTAGATGCAGCCGGGGGGGCCTCTGGGGCCAACGTCCTGACTTTC.

This clonotype was recorded at least ten times. The chain employs TRBV20-1 and TRBJ1-2; no firm D call. The germline V and J ends were trimmed by 6 bases and 6 bases, with 17 bases remaining between them. The CDR3 covers 13 residues. CDR1 DFQATT and CDR2 SNEGSKA come from the germline V gene (reference sequence). The DNA of the CDR3 is TGCAGTGCACGGACCCGATCCTATGATGGCTACACCTTC. Its translation: CSARTRSYDGYTF.

This sequence joins TRBV15 and TRBJ2-7, with D hard to call. This CDR3 has 14 residues. The germline CDR1 and CDR2 sequences are LNHNV and YYDKDF (reference sequence). V lost 0 bases, J lost 0 bases, and 6 bases lay in between. CDR3 nucleotide sequence: TGTGCCACCAGCAGAGAGATCTACTCCTACGAGCAGTACTTC. This translates into CATSREIYSYEQYF.

The J gene is TRBJ1-2, the V gene TRBV10-3, with unresolved D. The CDR3 covers 12 residues. Germline V lookup: CDR1 ENHRY, CDR2 SYGVKD. Trimming left V 6 bases short and J 2 bases short, with 7 bases between. CDR3 DNA: TGTGCCATCAGCCAGCCCAACTATGGCTACACCTTC. Residues: CAISQPNYGYTF.

This clonotype was seen a handful of times. The chain employs TRBV2 and TRBJ2-7, with D unresolved. CDR3 length: 13 residues. V was clipped by 8 bases and J by 2 bases, with 13 bases between them. Germline CDR1 and CDR2: SNHLY and FYNNEI. DNA of the CDR3: TGTGCCAGCGGTCGGGCAGATACCTACGAGCAGTACTTC. Its translation is CASGRADTYEQYF.

This chain uses TRBV2 with TRBJ1-5; a weak D match, TRBD1 (5 bases). Germline CDR1 SNHLY, CDR2 FYNNEI. The CDR3 is made up of 14 amino acids. Between the trimmed V and J ends, which lost 6 bases and 3 bases, there was a span of 12 bases. The DNA for the CDR3 is TGTGCCAGCAGCAGGGAGGCGAACAATCAGCCCCAGCATTTT. It encodes CASSREANNQPQHF.

The chain couples TRBV29-1 to TRBJ2-5, with D possibly being TRBD1 (5 bases). In germline, CDR1 is SQVTM, CDR2 ANQGSEA. The CDR3 covers 14 residues. With 2 bases removed from V and 2 bases from J, the gap between germline ends came to 12 bases. CDR3 amino acids: CSVELARAQETQYF. The CDR3, as DNA: TGCAGCGTTGAACTCGCCAGGGCTCAAGAGACCCAGTACTTC.

A note on this clonotype: Being one base from a much bigger clone, this may be a read error. The genes are TRBV12-3 or TRBV12-4 and TRBJ1-3; a possible D gene is TRBD1 (5 bases). CDR3 size: 14 residues. CDR3 residues: CASSSGRSGDTIYF. CDR3 bases: TGTGCCAGCAGTTCAGGGCGGTCTGGAGACACCATATATTTT.

The J gene is TRBJ1-4, the V gene TRBV6-2 or TRBV6-3; D is unclear. Between the trimmed V and J ends, which lost 2 bases and 7 bases, there was a span of 20 bases. CDR1 and CDR2 (germline): MNHEY, SVGEGT. The CDR3 is 17 residues long. CDR3 in amino acids: CASSYGSQHFFVEKLFF. The CDR3 nucleotides are TGTGCCAGCAGTTACGGTTCGCAACACTTTTTCGTTGAAAAACTGTTTTTT.

Many counts were recorded for this clonotype. V and J are TRBV14 and TRBJ2-1; D is possibly TRBD2 (8 bases). CDR1 is SGHDN and CDR2 is FVKESK in the germline V gene. The CDR3 contains 17 residues. Trimming pared 4 bases from V and 0 bases from J, leaving 16 bases between. DNA for the CDR3: TGTGCCAGCAGCCCCCCCGGGGGGGACAGCTCCTACAATGAGCAGTTCTTC. It is translated as CASSPPGGDSSYNEQFF.

At least ten counts were recorded for this clonotype. V and J are TRBV12-3 or TRBV12-4 and TRBJ1-2; D is unresolved. The CDR3 consists of 13 residues. V lost 2 bases and J lost 4, with 8 bases in between. In nucleotides, the CDR3 is TGTGCCAGCAGTTTATCTTACAGCTATGGCTACACCTTC. Amino acid sequence: CASSLSYSYGYTF.

This clonotype was counted only a few times. A much larger clone differs from this one at a single base, so this may be a read error. This sequence joins TRBV12-3 or TRBV12-4 and TRBJ1-5; D perhaps matches TRBD1 (5 bases). This CDR3 is 16 amino acids long. The CDR3 DNA follows: TGTGCCGGCAGTTTAGCGAGGAAACAGGACAATCAGCCCCAGCATTTT. The encoded protein is CAGSLARKQDNQPQHF.

This clonotype was detected many times. The genes are TRBV30 and TRBJ1-5; D not resolved. Germline V gene sequence: CDR1 GTSNPN, CDR2 SVGIG (reference sequence). This CDR3 is 13 amino acids long. Trimming shortened V by 0 bases and J by 4 bases, and 7 bases separated the two germline ends. CDR3 DNA sequence: TGTGCCTGGAGTGTACGGGAGAATCAGCCCCAGCATTTT. It translates to CAWSVRENQPQHF.

The chain has TRBV2 and TRBJ2-5, with no clear D. Germline V CDR1 and CDR2: SNHLY, FYNNEI. Deletions cut 6 bases from V and 5 bases from J, with 10 bases between. The CDR3 consists of 12 residues. This chain's CDR3 is CASSPFVETQYF. The CDR3 coding sequence is TGTGCCAGCAGCCCTTTCGTGGAGACCCAGTACTTC.

The chain uses TRBV7-9 and TRBJ2-7; D uncertain. Germline lookup yields CDR1 SEHNR and CDR2 FQNEAQ (reference sequence). CDR3 length: 11 residues. V gave up 4 bases and J gave up 6 bases, with 7 bases separating them. CDR3 sequence reads: CASSSPGEQYF. CDR3 bases: TGTGCCAGCAGCTCTCCCGGCGAGCAGTACTTC.

DNA for the CDR3: TGCAGTGCTAGAGCCCTAAGCGGGAGGGCCATAGATACGCAGTATTTT. Translating gives CSARALSGRAIDTQYF. This chain links TRBV20-1 with TRBJ2-3; the match to TRBD2 covers 10 bases. The length of the CDR3 is 16 residues. Trimming removed 1 base from V and 5 bases from J; junction bases left unmatched: 9. Germline V gene sequence: CDR1 DFQATT, CDR2 SNEGSKA (reference sequence).

Ten or more counts support this clonotype. This rearrangement joins TRBV4-3 to TRBJ1-1; 8 bases are a match to TRBD1. In germline, CDR1 is LGHNA, CDR2 YSLEER. This CDR3 comprises 15 residues. V shed 2 bases and J 5 bases; nucleotides not matched to a gene: 7. CDR3 DNA sequence: TGCGCCAGCAGCCAATTCGGGACAGGAGTTACTGAAGCTTTCTTT. It yields the protein CASSQFGTGVTEAFF.

This clonotype was recorded at least ten times. This chain uses TRBV12-3 or TRBV12-4 with TRBJ1-5; possibly TRBD1 for D (5 bases). The CDR3 has 14 amino acids. Trimming stripped 2 bases from V and 4 bases from J, with 9 bases between. CDR3 residues: CASSLWGGNQPQHF. CDR3 sequence (DNA): TGTGCCAGCAGTTTATGGGGGGGTAATCAGCCCCAGCATTTT.